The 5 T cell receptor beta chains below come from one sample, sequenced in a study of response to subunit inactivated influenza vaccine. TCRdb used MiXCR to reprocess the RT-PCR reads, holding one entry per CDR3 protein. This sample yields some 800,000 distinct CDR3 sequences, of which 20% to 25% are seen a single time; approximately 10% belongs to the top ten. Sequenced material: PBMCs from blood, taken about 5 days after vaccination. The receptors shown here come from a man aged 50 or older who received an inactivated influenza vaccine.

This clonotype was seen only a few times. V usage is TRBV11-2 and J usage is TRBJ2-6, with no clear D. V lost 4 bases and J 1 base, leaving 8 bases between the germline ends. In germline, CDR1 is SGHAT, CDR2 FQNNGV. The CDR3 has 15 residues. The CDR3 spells CASSWKPSGANVLTF. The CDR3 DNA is TGTGCCAGCAGCTGGAAGCCTTCTGGGGCCAACGTCCTGACTTTC.

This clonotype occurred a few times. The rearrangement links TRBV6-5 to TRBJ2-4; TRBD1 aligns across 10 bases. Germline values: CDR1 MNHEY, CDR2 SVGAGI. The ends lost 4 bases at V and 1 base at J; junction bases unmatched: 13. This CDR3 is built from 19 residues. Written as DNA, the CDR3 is TGTGCCAGCAGTTGGCCGACAGGGGGCGCAGTCGGGGCCAAAAACATTCAGTACTTC. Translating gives CASSWPTGGAVGAKNIQYF.

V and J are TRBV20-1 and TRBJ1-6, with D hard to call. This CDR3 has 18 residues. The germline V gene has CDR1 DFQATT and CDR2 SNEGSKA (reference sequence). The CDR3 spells CCAAVGLLLSSYNSPLHF. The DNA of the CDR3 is TGCTGCGCCGCCGTCGGACTACTATTAAGCTCCTATAATTCACCCCTCCACTTT.

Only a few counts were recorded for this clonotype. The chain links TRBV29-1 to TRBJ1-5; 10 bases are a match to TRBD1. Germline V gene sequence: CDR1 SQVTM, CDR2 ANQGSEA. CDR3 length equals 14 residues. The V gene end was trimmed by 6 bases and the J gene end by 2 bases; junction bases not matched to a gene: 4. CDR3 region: CSVRQGAGNQPQHF. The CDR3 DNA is TGCAGCGTAAGACAGGGGGCAGGCAATCAGCCCCAGCATTTT.

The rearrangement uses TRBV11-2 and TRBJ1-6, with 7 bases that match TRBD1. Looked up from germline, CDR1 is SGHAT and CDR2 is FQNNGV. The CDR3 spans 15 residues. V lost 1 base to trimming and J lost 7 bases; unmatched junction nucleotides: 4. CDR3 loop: CASSLVPGGNSPLHF. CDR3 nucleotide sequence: TGTGCCAGCAGCTTAGTGCCAGGGGGAAATTCACCCCTCCACTTT.